This T cell receptor (beta chain) was observed in a study of T-cell reconstitution after alpha-beta-depleted transplantation in children (dated by TCRdb to 2016 to 2017). Looking at the study overall: T-cell immune reconstitution after TCRalphabeta/CD19-depleted allogeneic hematopoietic cell transplantation in children was quantitatively tracked in the study by means of TCR repertoire profiling. The investigation overall reported the following: About two months after transplant, the apparently early recovery of alphabetaT-cell counts reportedly depended on just several hundred clones that had expanded rapidly and came from non-depleted graft cells. In some patients, the high TCRbeta diversity seen at day 60 was put down to recipient T cells and intrathymic progenitors that had survived conditioning. Over subsequent months, a decline in hyperexpanded clone frequencies was noted, and after one year, T-cell counts and TCRbeta diversity were mostly ascribed to newly produced T cells.

Note on this clonotype: The target of this receptor is not known. Nothing much larger sits one base from this clone, and base qualities are not available.

The treatment or condition label corresponds to: allogeneic hematopoietic cell transplantation with graft depleted of TCRalphabeta T cells and CD19 B cells. The children who served as transplant recipients had been given grafts of TCRalphabeta/CD19-depleted allogeneic hematopoietic cells. Library generation was performed with PCR. Sequenced using an Illumina HiSeq 2500. To normalize quantification of the TCRbeta repertoire, the TCR libraries were built with molecular barcoding that relied on unique molecular identifiers. TCRdb passed the public sequencing reads through fastp at Q25 and MiXCR, retaining productive beta sequences. Rows are combined by CDR3 protein, so each entry shows the most common genes and DNA. For this sample the table gives just over 950,000 distinct CDR3 sequences, of which about 26% were detected only once. The ten largest clones represent roughly 28% of the sample. CDR1 and CDR2 are drawn from the germline V gene: KGHSH, LQKENI. V trim: 3 bases; J trim: 3 bases; unmatched bases: 2. The CDR3 has 14 amino acids, counting the end cysteine and phenylalanine. Just CDR3 DNA is preserved here, 42 bases in frame from base 1.

The sequencing used PBMCs, mostly from graft donor cells, collected 360 days after TCRalphabeta/CD19-depleted stem cell transplant. The rearrangement combines TRBV18 with TRBJ2-4, and TRBD1 aligns with 7 junction nucleotides. The sequence derives from a boy in the first two years of life who had a stem cell transplant for SCID, so the T cells may come from the graft donor. The nucleotide sequence reads as follows: TGTGCCAGCTCACCGTGGGACAGCAAAAACATTCAGTACTTC. Its protein is CASSPWDSKNIQYF.